What follows describes a single T cell receptor beta chain. The sample comes from a study of cytomegalovirus exposure and HLA in healthy donors. The PCR ran on 60 Vbeta and 13 Jbeta primers. TCRdb's table, derived via immunoSEQ multiplex PCR, lists solely in-frame clones and lacks some. In the table there are roughly 170,000 clones, under 85% of which are singletons. CDR1 is LNHDA, CDR2 SQIVND, per germline (reference sequence). CDR3 length equals 16 residues. V lost 1 base and J lost 0, with 10 bases in between. This rearrangement joins TRBV19 to TRBJ1-3, with no clear D. Sequencing used PBMCs. This receptor was obtained from a man aged 45 to 65 in good health and CMV-seronegative. This CDR3 reads CASSIVLGDSGNTIYF. The DNA for the CDR3 is TGTGCCAGTAGTATAGTTCTCGGGGACTCTGGAAACACCATATATTTT.